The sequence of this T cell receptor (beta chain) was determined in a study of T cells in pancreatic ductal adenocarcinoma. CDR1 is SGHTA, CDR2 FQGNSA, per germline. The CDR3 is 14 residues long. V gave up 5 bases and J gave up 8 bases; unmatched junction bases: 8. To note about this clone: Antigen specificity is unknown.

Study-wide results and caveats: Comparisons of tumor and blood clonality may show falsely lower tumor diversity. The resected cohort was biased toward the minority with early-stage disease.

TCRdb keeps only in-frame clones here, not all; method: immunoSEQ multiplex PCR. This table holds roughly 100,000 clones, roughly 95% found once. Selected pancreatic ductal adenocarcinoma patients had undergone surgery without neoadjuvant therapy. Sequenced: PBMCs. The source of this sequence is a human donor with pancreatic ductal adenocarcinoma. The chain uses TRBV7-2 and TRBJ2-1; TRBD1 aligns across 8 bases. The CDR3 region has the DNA TGTGCCAGCAGCAGGGGACAGGAGGGGGATGAGCAGTTCTTC. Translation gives CASSRGQEGDEQFF.